This T cell receptor beta chain was retrieved from a study of identical twins. The CDR3 totals 16 residues. The V and J ends lost 0 bases and 0 bases respectively, with 15 bases between them. From germline, CDR1 is DFQATT and CDR2 SNEGSKA (reference sequence). TCRdb recomputed calls from the 5' RACE reads with MiXCR, one row per CDR3 protein. The repertoire holds 450,000 or so distinct CDR3 sequences, with 12% to 15% as singletons. These data were likewise used in another study, on yellow fever vaccine responses in identical twins.

This sequence was found in a woman between 18 and 29 years old in good health. This chain uses TRBV20-1 with TRBJ2-7; D is unresolved. The sample consisted of CD4+ T cells sorted from blood. The CDR3 region has the DNA TGCAGTGCTAGAGATCTATCCGGCAGGAGCTCCTACGAGCAGTACTTC. Translated: CSARDLSGRSSYEQYF.